These 14 T cell receptor beta chains were sequenced from one sample in a study of cytomegalovirus exposure and HLA in healthy donors. The primer mix had 60 Vbeta and 13 Jbeta primers. Sequencing used immunoSEQ multiplex PCR; TCRdb keeps in-frame clones, though not all of them. This table holds tens of thousands of clones, 65% to 70% found once. The sequencing sample was made of PBMCs. The receptors were sampled from a man in his forties in good health and CMV-seropositive.

This clone was observed a few times. The chain employs TRBV10-3 and TRBJ2-1; 12 positions match TRBD1. The germline gives CDR1 ENHRY, CDR2 SYGVKD. Trimming removed 3 bases from V and 12 bases from J; junction bases left unmatched: 9. This CDR3 is 15 amino acids long. The CDR3 bases are TGTGCCATCAGTGACCCGGGACAGGGGGCTTTGTGGCAGTTCTTC. Protein sequence: CAISDPGQGALWQFF.

The gene calls are TRBV7-8 and TRBJ2-7; TRBD1 aligns across 7 bases. The V and J ends lost 5 bases and 1 base, in that order; junction bases with no gene match: 11. This CDR3 spans 16 amino acids. Germline V gives CDR1 SGHVS, CDR2 FQNEAQ. The chain's CDR3 is CASSTQRQGGSYEQYF. In DNA form, the CDR3 reads TGTGCCAGCAGCACCCAAAGACAGGGTGGATCCTACGAGCAGTACTTC.

This clone has just a few counts. This chain links TRBV28 with TRBJ2-1, with D possibly being TRBD1 (5 bases). The CDR3 contains 14 residues. Between the trimmed V and J ends, which lost 3 bases and 6 bases, there was a span of 12 bases. Germline V CDR1 and CDR2: MDHEN, SYDVKM. The CDR3 DNA follows: TGTGCCAGCAGTTTCTGGCAGGGCGGCAATGAGCAGTTCTTC. This translates into CASSFWQGGNEQFF.

In its sample, this clone was seen a few times. This chain connects TRBV2 to TRBJ2-5, with 8 bases lining up with TRBD2. The V gene's germline CDR1 is SNHLY and CDR2 FYNNEI. The V and J ends lost 8 bases and 5 bases, in that order; junction bases with no gene match: 10. The CDR3 covers 14 residues. This CDR3 reads CASAPRASGETQYF. The CDR3 DNA sequence: TGTGCCAGCGCCCCGAGGGCTAGCGGGGAGACCCAGTACTTC.

The CDR3 coding sequence is TGTGCCAGCAGCAAAGTGCGTGGAGGTGGGGAGCAGTACTTC. Its translation: CASSKVRGGGEQYF. This rearrangement joins TRBV21-1 to TRBJ2-7; the listed D gene, TRBD2, was not tested against the DNA. TRBV21-1 is tagged as a pseudogene. This CDR3 region has 14 residues.

This clone appeared a few times. The chain links TRBV19 to TRBJ1-5; 11 bases are shared with TRBD1. Germline CDR1 and CDR2: LNHDA and SQIVND (reference sequence). V lost 7 bases and J lost 2; bases outside the gene matches: 16. The CDR3 is 19 amino acids. CDR3 protein: CASTPRGSGQGAGNQPQHF. The CDR3 nucleotides are TGTGCCAGTACCCCCAGGGGGAGTGGACAGGGGGCTGGCAATCAGCCCCAGCATTTT.

The gene calls are TRBV18 and TRBJ2-7; D remains unclear. Trimming took 6 bases from V and 6 from J, leaving 18 bases between them. CDR1 and CDR2 (germline): KGHSH, LQKENI. The CDR3 has 14 residues. CDR3 residues: CASSLSLESFEQYF. Written as DNA, the CDR3 is TGTGCCAGCTCCCTCTCCCTAGAGAGCTTCGAGCAGTACTTC.

This sequence joins TRBV11-2 and TRBJ2-2, with D hard to call. The CDR3 is 15 amino acids. Germline V gene data show CDR1 as SGHAT and CDR2 as FQNNGV. Trimming pared 5 bases from V and 7 bases from J, leaving 17 bases between. CDR3 loop: CASSPPAGFGGELFF. The CDR3 region has the DNA TGTGCCAGCAGCCCCCCCGCCGGGTTTGGCGGGGAGCTGTTTTTT.

The chain links TRBV5-6 to TRBJ1-4; 8 bases line up with TRBD1. CDR1 SGHDT and CDR2 YYEEEE come from the germline V gene. The CDR3 sequence is 14 residues long. With 1 base clipped from V and 7 bases from J, the junction kept 3 bases outside the gene matches. CDR3 in DNA: TGTGCCAGCAGCTTGACAGGGGGAAGTGAAAAACTGTTTTTT. Translating gives CASSLTGGSEKLFF.

This clone was counted a few times. J is TRBJ2-3 and V is TRBV7-2; 12 nucleotides match TRBD2. The CDR3 totals 15 residues. Germline V gene sequence: CDR1 SGHTA, CDR2 FQGNSA. V was pared by 5 bases and J by 4 bases, with 4 bases of the junction left unmatched. This chain's CDR3 is CASSPTSGGPDTQYF. CDR3 DNA: TGTGCCAGCAGCCCGACTAGCGGGGGACCAGATACGCAGTATTTT. The full variable domain, rest sourced from reference TRBV7-2 and TRBJ2-3, is GAGVSQSPSNKVTEKGKDVELRCDPISGHTALYWYRQSLGQGLEFLIYFQGNSAPDKSGLPSDRFSAERTGGSVSTLTIQRTQQEDSAVYLCASSPTSGGPDTQYFGPGTRLTVL.

This clone is a singleton in its sample. The rearrangement joins TRBV5-1 to TRBJ1-4, with D unclear. The V gene's germline CDR1 is SGHRS and CDR2 YFSETQ. V was trimmed by 2 bases and J by 0 bases, leaving 8 bases between them. This CDR3 spans 15 amino acids. The CDR3 here is CASSFNRATNEKLFF. The CDR3 DNA reads as TGCGCCAGCAGCTTCAACAGAGCAACTAATGAAAAACTGTTTTTT.

The rearrangement joins TRBV7-2 to TRBJ2-5; the D gene is possibly TRBD1 (6 bases). The CDR3 has 15 amino acids. V dropped 1 base and J dropped 3 bases, with 12 bases sitting between them. Germline CDR1 is SGHTA and CDR2 is FQGNSA. The CDR3, as DNA: TGTGCCAGCAGCTTAGGACCAGGGGAAGAAGAGACCCAGTACTTC. As protein: CASSLGPGEEETQYF.

J is TRBJ2-3 and V is TRBV7-3; possible D gene TRBD2, 5 bases. Germline values: CDR1 SGHTA, CDR2 FQGTGA. V lost 5 bases and J 5 bases, leaving 14 bases between the germline ends. The CDR3 is 14 amino acids. The CDR3 region is CASSPGSVGDTQYF. CDR3 in DNA: TGTGCCAGCAGCCCGGGATCCGTTGGAGATACGCAGTATTTT.

This clone was observed a single time. The chain is built from TRBV30 and TRBJ2-4; D is possibly TRBD1 (5 bases). This CDR3 is built from 12 residues. The V end lost 3 bases, the J end lost 10 bases, and 13 bases lay between the germline ends. Germline V CDR1 and CDR2: GTSNPN, SVGIG (reference sequence). As DNA, the CDR3 is TGTGCCTGGAGCCCAGGGCTCCGGATTCAGTACTTC. Translation: CAWSPGLRIQYF.